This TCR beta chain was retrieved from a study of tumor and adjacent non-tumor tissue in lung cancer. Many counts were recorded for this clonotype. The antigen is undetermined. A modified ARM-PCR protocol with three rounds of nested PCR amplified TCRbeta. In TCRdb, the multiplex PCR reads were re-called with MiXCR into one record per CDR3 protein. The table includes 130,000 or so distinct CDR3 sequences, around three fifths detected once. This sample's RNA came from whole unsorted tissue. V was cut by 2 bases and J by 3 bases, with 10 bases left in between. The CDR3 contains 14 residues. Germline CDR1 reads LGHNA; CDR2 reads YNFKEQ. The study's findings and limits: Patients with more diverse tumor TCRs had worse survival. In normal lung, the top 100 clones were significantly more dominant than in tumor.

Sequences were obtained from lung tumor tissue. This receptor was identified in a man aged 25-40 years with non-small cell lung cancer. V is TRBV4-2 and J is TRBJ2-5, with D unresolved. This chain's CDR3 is CASSQKVGKETQYF. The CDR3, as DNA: TGTGCCAGCAGCCAAAAGGTCGGAAAAGAGACCCAGTACTTC.